What follows is one T cell receptor (beta chain) and its context. Its antigen is unidentified. These data belong to a study of CD8+CD57+ T cells in acquired aplastic anemia. This CDR3 spans 11 amino acids. Trimming left V 7 bases short and J 7 bases short, with 13 bases between. CDR1 and CDR2 (germline): SQVTM, ANQGSEA. TCR beta VDJ and CDR3 profiles were obtained from a genomic DNA template. TCRdb called the reads again in MiXCR, with one record for every CDR3 protein. The sample holds some 200,000 distinct CDR3 sequences, roughly two thirds seen once. General study results and limits: Simpson's diversity of CD8+ cells was not significantly different in patients compared with controls.

The sequenced patients had an expansion of CD8+CD57+ cells seen by flow cytometry. Severe acquired aplastic anemia was diagnosed in all patients. Blood sampling was performed on the patients, and none of them had received therapy by then. This chain links TRBV29-1 with TRBJ1-2, with a tentative D call TRBD1 (5 bases). This receptor was identified in a human donor with aplastic anemia. Specimen: sorted CD4+, CD8+, or CD8+CD57+ T cells (not recorded which) from PBMCs. CDR3 residues: CSESQGGGYTF. For the CDR3, the DNA is TGCAGCGAGAGTCAGGGTGGTGGCTACACCTTC.